Shown below are 19 T cell receptor beta chains from a single sample sequenced in a study of Ad26.COV2.S vaccination and SARS-CoV-2 variants. Specified treatment: roughly 18 received Ad26.COV2.S at low or high dose, single or two shots; about 5 received placebo; per-sample allocation not given. It was on day 63 after the first vaccine or placebo injection that samples were taken. Assay: immunoSEQ multiplex PCR; the TCRdb copy retains only in-frame clones and omits some. Here the sample spans 450,000 to 550,000 clones, 70% to 90% being singletons. This sample comprised peripheral blood, obtained in a trial of Ad26.COV2.S vaccine versus placebo. The receptors were gathered from a person aged 18-60 years who received the Ad26.COV2.S COVID-19 vaccine or a placebo.

This sequence joins TRBV5-6 and TRBJ2-1; D ambiguous. The germline V gene encodes CDR1 SGHDT and CDR2 YYEEEE. The CDR3 has 11 residues. With 2 bases removed from V and 6 bases from J, the gap between germline ends came to 3 bases. CDR3: CASSFANEQFF. CDR3 in DNA: TGTGCCAGCAGCTTTGCCAATGAGCAGTTCTTC.

This clone appeared a single time. The chain carries TRBV28 and TRBJ2-3, with 10 bases lining up with TRBD2. The V and J ends lost 5 bases and 2 bases, in that order; junction bases with no gene match: 4. Germline lookup yields CDR1 MDHEN and CDR2 SYDVKM. The CDR3 spans 15 residues. The CDR3 spells CASSLLAGTTDTQYF. CDR3 coding DNA: TGTGCCAGCAGTCTACTAGCGGGAACCACAGATACGCAGTATTTT.

The J gene is TRBJ2-4, the V gene TRBV28, with 8 positions matching TRBD2. The junction had 7 bases not matched to a gene; V was cut back by 3 bases and J by 6 bases. The CDR3 extends over 15 amino acids. Germline V gene sequence: CDR1 MDHEN, CDR2 SYDVKM. CDR3 sequence reads: CASSFLAGSGNIQYF. CDR3 nucleotides: TGTGCCAGCAGTTTCCTAGCGGGCTCGGGAAACATTCAGTACTTC.

The rearrangement uses TRBV5-1 and TRBJ2-7; TRBD1 agrees at 8 bases. After removal of 2 bases from V and 7 bases from J, the junction contained 11 bases not matched to a gene. This CDR3 has 15 amino acids. The germline V gene encodes CDR1 SGHRS and CDR2 YFSETQ. The CDR3 is CASSFTPDRVNEQYF. CDR3 coding DNA: TGCGCCAGCAGCTTTACACCGGACAGGGTAAATGAGCAGTACTTC.

This clone was counted only a few times. The V gene is TRBV7-8, the J gene TRBJ1-5; unclear D gene. This CDR3 spans 17 amino acids. V lost 5 bases to trimming and J lost 9 bases, with 26 bases between them. The germline V gene encodes CDR1 SGHVS and CDR2 FQNEAQ. Written as DNA, the CDR3 is TGTGCCAGCAGCCCCTCGCTTGGGGAGGAGCCCTTTCGGCCCCAGCATTTT. It codes for CASSPSLGEEPFRPQHF.

The rearrangement joins TRBV2 to TRBJ2-3, with 8 positions matching TRBD2. This CDR3 region has 16 residues. The V and J ends lost 7 bases and 0 bases, in that order; junction bases with no gene match: 9. Per germline, CDR1 SNHLY and CDR2 FYNNEI. The CDR3 nucleotides are TGTGCCAGCATTCCAGCGGGGGCTGCTAGCACAGATACGCAGTATTTT. Translating it yields CASIPAGAASTDTQYF.

The chain uses TRBV7-9 and TRBJ1-4, with D unclear. CDR3 length equals 16 residues. V lost 1 base, J lost 0 bases, and 9 bases lay in between. CDR1 and CDR2 from the germline V gene are SEHNR and FQNEAQ (reference sequence). The CDR3 loop reads CASSLVTLATNEKLFF. The CDR3 coding sequence is TGTGCCAGCAGCTTAGTAACCTTGGCAACTAATGAAAAACTGTTTTTT.

For the CDR3, the DNA is TGTGCCAGCAGCTTATCAGGGGCCGGGGAGCTGTTTTTT. Protein: CASSLSGAGELFF. The V and J genes are TRBV5-4 and TRBJ2-2, with D maybe TRBD1 (6 bases). Germline CDR1 and CDR2: SGHNT and YYREEE (reference sequence). This CDR3 has 13 residues. The V end lost 2 bases, the J end lost 6 bases, and 8 bases lay between the germline ends.

V and J are TRBV27 and TRBJ1-2; unclear D gene. The V and J ends lost 3 bases and 4 bases respectively, with 9 bases between them. Germline V gives CDR1 MNHEY, CDR2 SMNVEV (reference sequence). The CDR3 spans 13 residues. DNA for the CDR3: TGTGCCAGCAGTTTGGGCGGGCGCTATGGCTACACCTTC. Amino acid sequence: CASSLGGRYGYTF.

Turning to this clone: The sample carries other DNA sequences with the same CDR3. The chain recombines TRBV19 with TRBJ1-5; 10 bases map to TRBD1. The CDR3 covers 15 residues. J was trimmed by 4 bases and V by 4 bases; bases with no gene match: 4. Germline V gives CDR1 LNHDA, CDR2 SQIVND (reference sequence). CDR3 amino acids: CASSRWGQGNQPQHF. DNA of the CDR3: TGTGCCAGTAGTAGATGGGGACAGGGGAATCAGCCCCAGCATTTT.

The chain is built from TRBV18 and TRBJ2-7; no firm D call. This CDR3 spans 14 amino acids. Germline V gene data show CDR1 as KGHSH and CDR2 as LQKENI. Trimming stripped 5 bases from V and 3 bases from J, with 14 bases between. The CDR3 sequence is CASSFAVLDYEQYF. CDR3 coding DNA: TGTGCCAGCTCATTTGCAGTGTTGGACTACGAGCAGTACTTC.

The sample holds a few counts of this clone. The CDR3 region is CASSQGQGAGNTEAFF. In DNA, the CDR3 is TGTGCCAGCAGCCAAGGGCAGGGGGCGGGGAACACTGAAGCTTTCTTT. The J gene is TRBJ1-1, the V gene TRBV4-2, with TRBD1 matching 8 bases. In germline, CDR1 is LGHNA, CDR2 YNFKEQ. The length of the CDR3 is 16 residues. The trim removed 1 base at V and 1 base at J, leaving 5 bases unmatched.

Remarks on this clone: At one boundary the junction diverges from the germline segment, which might be a read error. CDR3: CASSRDRGNEQFF. The CDR3 coding sequence is TGTGCTAGCAGCCGGGACAGGGGTAATGAGCAGTTCTTC. The V gene is TRBV7-7, the J gene TRBJ2-1; 10 positions match TRBD1. CDR1 and CDR2 from the germline V gene are SSHAT and FNYEAQ (reference sequence). The CDR3 runs 13 residues.

V usage is TRBV12-3 or TRBV12-4 and J usage is TRBJ2-1; D is unclear. The CDR3 totals 13 residues. V lost 0 bases and J lost 5, with 5 bases in between. The CDR3 DNA reads as TGTGCCAGCAGTTTAGCGGGAAACAATGAGCAGTTCTTC. This translates into CASSLAGNNEQFF.

The chain links TRBV5-5 to TRBJ2-7, with D perhaps given as TRBD1 or TRBD2 (5 bases each). Between the trimmed V and J ends, which lost 2 bases and 3 bases, there was a span of 18 bases. The germline V gene encodes CDR1 SGHKS and CDR2 YYEKEE (reference sequence). The CDR3 has 16 residues. The CDR3 DNA reads as TGTGCCAGCAGCTTTGGGGGACCTCCTTGGTTCTACGAGCAGTACTTC. It codes for CASSFGGPPWFYEQYF. Full variable domain (missing parts from reference TRBV5-5 and TRBJ2-7): DAGVTQSPTHLIKTRGQQVTLRCSPISGHKSVSWYQQVLGQGPQFIFQYYEKEERGRGNFPDRFSARQFPNYSSELNVNALLLGDSALYLCASSFGGPPWFYEQYFGPGTRLTVT.

The chain has TRBV30 and TRBJ1-5; possibly TRBD1 for D (5 bases). The V gene lost 0 bases and the J gene lost 1 base, with 13 bases spanning the gap. The germline CDR1 and CDR2 sequences are GTSNPN and SVGIG (reference sequence). The CDR3 sequence is 16 residues long. The CDR3 is CAWSVGGKGSNQPQHF. The CDR3 nucleotides are TGTGCCTGGAGTGTCGGAGGGAAGGGGAGCAATCAGCCCCAGCATTTT. The whole variable domain, filled in from reference TRBV30 and TRBJ1-5, reads SQTIHQWPATLVQPVGSPLSLECTVEGTSNPNLYWYRQAAGRGLQLLFYSVGIGQISSEVPQNLSASRPQDRQFILSSKKLLLSDSGFYLCAWSVGGKGSNQPQHFGDGTRLSIL.

With respect to this clone: The sample has other DNA sequences that encode this CDR3 too. The CDR3 coding sequence is TGTGCCAGCTCACCCCGGACAGGGGGCAATCAGCCCCAGCATTTT. Translated: CASSPRTGGNQPQHF. The rearrangement uses TRBV18 and TRBJ1-5; 9 bases agree with TRBD1. The CDR3 has 15 amino acids. Germline loops: CDR1 KGHSH, CDR2 LQKENI. With V trimmed by 3 bases and J by 2 bases, 2 bases remained unmatched.

The V and J genes are TRBV4-3 and TRBJ1-2, with 8 bases matching TRBD1. CDR1 and CDR2 (germline): LGHNA, YSLEER. The CDR3 is made up of 16 amino acids. Losses at the gene ends were 1 base for V and 4 bases for J; bases not matched to a gene: 8. The CDR3 sequence is CASSQVEDRVGYGYTF. For the CDR3, the DNA is TGCGCCAGCAGCCAAGTCGAGGACAGGGTTGGCTATGGCTACACCTTC.

The chain recombines TRBV28 with TRBJ2-7; the D is unclear. CDR3 length: 11 amino acids. Trimming removed 3 bases from V and 6 bases from J, with 6 bases in between. CDR1 and CDR2 from the germline V gene are MDHEN and SYDVKM. CDR3 nucleotides: TGTGCCAGCAGTTTTGGCACCGAGCAGTACTTC. The encoded protein is CASSFGTEQYF.